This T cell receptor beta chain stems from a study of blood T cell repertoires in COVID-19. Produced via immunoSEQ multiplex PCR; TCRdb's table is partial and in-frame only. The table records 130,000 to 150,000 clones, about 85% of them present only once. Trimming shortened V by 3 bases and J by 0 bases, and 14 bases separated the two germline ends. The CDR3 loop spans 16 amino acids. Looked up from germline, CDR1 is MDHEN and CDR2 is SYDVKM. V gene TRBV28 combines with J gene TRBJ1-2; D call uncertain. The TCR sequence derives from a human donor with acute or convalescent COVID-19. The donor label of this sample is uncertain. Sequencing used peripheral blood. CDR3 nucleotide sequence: TGTGCCAGCAGTTTGAAATCCTACGGGGCTAACTATGGCTACACCTTC. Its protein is CASSLKSYGANYGYTF.